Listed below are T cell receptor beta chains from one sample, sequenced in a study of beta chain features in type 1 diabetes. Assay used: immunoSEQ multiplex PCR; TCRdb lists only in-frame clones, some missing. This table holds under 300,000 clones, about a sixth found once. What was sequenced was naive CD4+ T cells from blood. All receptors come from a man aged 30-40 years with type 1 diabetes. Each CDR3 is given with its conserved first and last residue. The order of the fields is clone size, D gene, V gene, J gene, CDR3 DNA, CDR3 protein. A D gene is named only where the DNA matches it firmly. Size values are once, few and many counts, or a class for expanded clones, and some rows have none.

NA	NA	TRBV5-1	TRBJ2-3	TGCGCCAGCAGCCTCGGACCCAATACGCAGTATTTT	CASSLGPNTQYF
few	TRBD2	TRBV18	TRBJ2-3	TGTGCCAGCTCACCCAAGCGGGAGGCCACAGATACGCAGTATTTT	CASSPKREATDTQYF
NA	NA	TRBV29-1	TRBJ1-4	TGCAGCGCGGCCCGGGGATTAGGAGAAAAACTGTTTTTT	CSAARGLGEKLFF
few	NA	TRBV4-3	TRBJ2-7	TGCGCCAGCAAGAGGGCCACTCCCTTCGAGGGGCAGTACTTC	CASKRATPFEGQYF
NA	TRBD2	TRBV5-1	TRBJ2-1	TGCGCCAGCAGCTTGGATGGGACTAGCGGGTACAATGAGCAGTTCTTC	CASSLDGTSGYNEQFF
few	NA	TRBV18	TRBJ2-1	TGTGCCAGCTCACTAGGTCCCTCAAACAATGAGCAGTTCTTC	CASSLGPSNNEQFF
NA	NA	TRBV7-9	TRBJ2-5	TGTGCCAGCAGCTTGGTGAGCGCGGAGACCCAGTACTTC	CASSLVSAETQYF
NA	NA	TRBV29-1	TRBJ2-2	TGCAGCGTTTCCGGACTTGCAAACACCGGGGAGCTGTTTTTT	CSVSGLANTGELFF
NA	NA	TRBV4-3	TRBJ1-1	TGCGCCAGCAGCCAAGCAACGGGGTTGAACACTGAAGCTTTCTTT	CASSQATGLNTEAFF
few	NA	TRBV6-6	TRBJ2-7	TGTGCCAGCAGTTACTACACTGAGCAGTACTTC	CASSYYTEQYF
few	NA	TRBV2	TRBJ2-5	TGTGCCAGCAGTGAAGGAGTTGAGACCCAGTACTTC	CASSEGVETQYF
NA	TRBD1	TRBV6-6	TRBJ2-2	TGTGCCAGCATCATCAGACAGGGTCCGAACACCGGGGAGCTGTTTTTT	CASIIRQGPNTGELFF
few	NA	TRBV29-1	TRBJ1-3	TGCAGCGTTGAACCATTCTCTGGAAACACCATATATTTT	CSVEPFSGNTIYF
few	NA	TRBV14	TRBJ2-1	TGTGCCAGCAGCCAAGGAACGTCGCTCTACAATGAGCAGTTCTTC	CASSQGTSLYNEQFF
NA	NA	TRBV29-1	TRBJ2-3	TGCAGCGTTGAACCGGGCAAGGGCACAGATACGCAGTATTTT	CSVEPGKGTDTQYF
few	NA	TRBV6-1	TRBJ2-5	TGTGCCAGCAGTGAAAGCCGGCCCCAAGAGACCCAGTACTTC	CASSESRPQETQYF
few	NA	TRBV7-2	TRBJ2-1	TGTGCCAGCAGCCCCTGGGGGACGGCAAATGAGCAGTTCTTC	CASSPWGTANEQFF
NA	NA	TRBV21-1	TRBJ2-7	TGTGCCAGCAGCAAATGTCCTAGCTGTACCTACGAGCAGTACTTC	CASSKCPSCTYEQYF